One sample yielded the 27 T cell receptor beta chains listed below, sequenced in a study of OX40 agonist ivuxolimab in advanced cancers. Data came from immunoSEQ multiplex PCR; TCRdb stores just in-frame clones and leaves some out. Altogether approximately 77,000 clones are present, 85% to 95% being singletons, with the ten largest covering approximately 9.9%. The source was CD4+ or CD8+ T cells sorted from blood, collected in a trial of the OX40 agonist ivuxolimab. All receptors come from an adult with an advanced solid tumor such as melanoma, head and neck, liver or kidney cancer.

The V and J genes are TRBV14 and TRBJ2-1; D remains unclear. Germline values: CDR1 SGHDN, CDR2 FVKESK. Trimming shortened V by 4 bases and J by 8 bases, and 12 bases separated the two germline ends. The CDR3 runs 13 residues. This chain's CDR3 is CASSLLRLDEQFF. The CDR3 DNA follows: TGTGCCAGCAGCCTCCTGAGGTTGGATGAGCAGTTCTTC. The variable domain in full, completed from reference TRBV14 and TRBJ2-1, reads EAGVTQFPSHSVIEKGQTVTLRCDPISGHDNLYWYRRVMGKEIKFLLHFVKESKQDESGMPNNRFLAERTGGTYSTLKVQPAELEDSGVYFCASSLLRLDEQFFGPGTRLTVL.

The gene calls are TRBV13 and TRBJ2-1; 14 nucleotides match TRBD2. The V and J ends lost 5 bases and 10 bases, in that order; junction bases with no gene match: 7. The CDR3 loop spans 15 amino acids. In germline, CDR1 is PRHDT, CDR2 FYEKMQ (reference sequence). The DNA for the CDR3 is TGTGCCAGCAGCCCAGGACTAGCGGGGGGAGTCGAGCAGTTCTTC. Its translation: CASSPGLAGGVEQFF. Full variable domain (missing parts from reference TRBV13 and TRBJ2-1): AAGVIQSPRHLIKEKRETATLKCYPIPRHDTVYWYQQGPGQDPQFLISFYEKMQSDKGSIPDRFSAQQFSDYHSELNMSSLELGDSALYFCASSPGLAGGVEQFFGPGTRLTVL.

The CDR3 is CASSLSGGDRNYEQYF. The CDR3 DNA reads TGTGCCAGCAGTTTATCGGGAGGGGACCGGAACTACGAGCAGTACTTC. This chain uses TRBV27 with TRBJ2-7; 7 bases fit TRBD2. Per germline, CDR1 MNHEY and CDR2 SMNVEV (reference sequence). V trimming: 0 bases; J trimming: 3 bases; junction bases outside the gene matches: 8. The CDR3 spans 16 residues.

The rearrangement uses TRBV13 and TRBJ2-2; no definite D call. The CDR3 has 13 amino acids. V was clipped by 7 bases and J by 6 bases, with 12 bases between them. CDR1 PRHDT and CDR2 FYEKMQ come from the germline V gene (reference sequence). CDR3 region: CASTSPLAGELFF. The CDR3, as DNA: TGTGCCAGCACCTCCCCACTCGCCGGGGAGCTGTTTTTT.

The chain couples TRBV11-3 to TRBJ2-2; D is perhaps TRBD1 (6 bases). The germline V and J ends were trimmed by 4 bases and 3 bases, with 12 bases remaining between them. Germline assignment: CDR1 SGHNT and CDR2 YENEEA. This CDR3 spans 15 amino acids. Written as DNA, the CDR3 is TGTGCCAGCAGCTCCCGGGACAAACACACCGGGGAGCTGTTTTTT. Translated, it gives CASSSRDKHTGELFF.

The chain has TRBV5-5 and TRBJ2-7; perhaps TRBD1 as D (5 bases). This CDR3 region has 15 residues. The V end lost 4 bases, the J end lost 4 bases, and 18 bases lay between the germline ends. The germline V gene has CDR1 SGHKS and CDR2 YYEKEE (reference sequence). The CDR3 loop is CASSQPPGPLYEQYF. DNA for the CDR3: TGTGCCAGCAGCCAGCCGCCAGGGCCCCTTTACGAGCAGTACTTC.

The chain uses TRBV6-1 and TRBJ2-7, with D perhaps matching TRBD1 or TRBD2 (6 bases each). Germline-derived CDR1 and CDR2 are MNHNS and SASEGT. The CDR3 is made up of 13 amino acids. Between the trimmed V and J ends, which lost 6 bases and 1 base, there was a span of 10 bases. The CDR3 DNA reads as TGTGCCAGCAGCTGGGGGGCGTCCTACGAGCAGTACTTC. Residues: CASSWGASYEQYF.

The rearrangement joins TRBV10-1 to TRBJ2-4; 11 bases line up with TRBD2. Germline loops: CDR1 WNHNN, CDR2 SYGVQD (reference sequence). This CDR3 is 17 amino acids long. Trimming at V came to 4 bases and at J to 0 bases, leaving 5 bases not matched to a gene. CDR3 nucleotides: TGCGCCAGCAGTGGGGCTAGCGGGGGGCTAGCCAAAAACATTCAGTACTTC. This codes for CASSGASGGLAKNIQYF.

This clone was seen only once. V is TRBV21-1 and J is TRBJ2-1; the table's D call, TRBD2, has no DNA check behind it. TRBV21-1 is a pseudogene locus. The CDR3 runs to 13 residues. The CDR3 bases are TGTGCCAGCAGCAAGGCCCGCGGTAATGAGCAGTTCTTC. This sequence encodes CASSKARGNEQFF.

A remark on this clone: One base away lies a much larger clone, so this may be a sequencing read error. This same CDR3 is encoded by further DNA sequences in the sample. The chain joins TRBV6-4 to TRBJ2-3; TRBD1 might be the D (5 bases). The V gene lost 0 bases and the J gene lost 2 bases, with 6 bases spanning the gap. CDR3 length: 14 amino acids. Germline V gene sequence: CDR1 MRHNA, CDR2 SNTAGT. CDR3 sequence (DNA): TGTGCCAGCAGTGACTCCAGGGACACAGATACGCAGTATTTT. It specifies CASSDSRDTDTQYF.

CDR3 loop: CASSSSSDPEYPDTQYF. The CDR3, as DNA: TGTGCCAGCAGTTCATCGTCGGACCCCGAATATCCAGATACGCAGTATTTT. The rearrangement links TRBV27 to TRBJ2-3; D call uncertain. Trimming took off 4 bases at V and 4 bases at J, with 21 bases between the two ends. The CDR3 extends over 17 amino acids. Germline V gene lookup returns CDR1 MNHEY and CDR2 SMNVEV (reference sequence).

The chain has TRBV10-3 and TRBJ1-6; D gene unclear. The CDR3 extends over 15 amino acids. CDR1 is ENHRY and CDR2 is SYGVKD in the germline V gene. V lost 6 bases to trimming and J lost 0 bases, with 9 bases between them. The CDR3 DNA reads as TGTGCCATCAGAGCCGAAGGCTCCTATAATTCACCCCTCCACTTT. It is translated as CAIRAEGSYNSPLHF.

This chain links TRBV27 with TRBJ1-2; D uncertain. Germline V gene sequence: CDR1 MNHEY, CDR2 SMNVEV (reference sequence). The CDR3 extends over 15 amino acids. Deletions cut 0 bases from V and 7 bases from J, with 15 bases between. CDR3 amino acids: CASSLSREGYGGYTF. The CDR3, as DNA: TGTGCCAGCAGTTTATCGAGGGAGGGCTATGGTGGCTACACCTTC.

The chain couples TRBV5-1 to TRBJ2-7; TRBD2 is a possible D gene (6 bases). From germline, CDR1 is SGHRS and CDR2 YFSETQ. V shed 0 bases and J shed 3 bases, with 10 bases lying between them. This CDR3 spans 14 amino acids. In nucleotides, the CDR3 is TGCGCCAGCAGCTTGGGGTCGGGGGACTACGAGCAGTACTTC. Its protein product is CASSLGSGDYEQYF.

The chain couples TRBV6-5 to TRBJ2-1; TRBD2 aligns across 7 bases. Germline V gene data show CDR1 as MNHEY and CDR2 as SVGAGI. The CDR3 totals 12 residues. V shed 6 bases and J 6 bases; nucleotides not matched to a gene: 2. The chain's CDR3 is CASSPGGNEQFF. Here the CDR3 DNA reads TGTGCCAGCAGCCCGGGGGGCAATGAGCAGTTCTTC.

This clone was observed a handful of times. V usage is TRBV11-2 and J usage is TRBJ1-2; D is perhaps TRBD1 (5 bases). V lost 4 bases, J lost 4 bases, and 16 bases lay in between. The length of the CDR3 is 15 residues. Germline CDR1 is SGHAT and CDR2 is FQNNGV. CDR3 region: CASSWGPGSAYGYTF. In DNA form, the CDR3 reads TGTGCCAGCAGCTGGGGTCCAGGGTCGGCCTATGGCTACACCTTC.

The V gene is TRBV19, the J gene TRBJ2-3, with TRBD2 identical over 8 bases. The germline gives CDR1 LNHDA, CDR2 SQIVND (reference sequence). The ends lost 5 bases at V and 0 bases at J; junction bases unmatched: 7. The CDR3 is 16 residues long. CDR3 region: CASSVGGGLSTDTQYF. CDR3 DNA: TGTGCCAGTAGTGTTGGCGGGGGGCTGAGCACAGATACGCAGTATTTT. Variable domain in full (rest from reference TRBV19 and TRBJ2-3): DGGITQSPKYLFRKEGQNVTLSCEQNLNHDAMYWYRQDPGQGLRLIYYSQIVNDFQKGDIAEGYSVSREKKESFPLTVTSAQKNPTAFYLCASSVGGGLSTDTQYFGPGTRLTVL.

This clone has a single count. The chain links TRBV7-8 to TRBJ2-7; TRBD2 matches 7 bases. The CDR3 is 14 residues long. CDR1 is SGHVS, CDR2 FQNEAQ, per germline. The trim removed 5 bases at V and 6 bases at J, leaving 10 bases unmatched. The CDR3 coding sequence is TGTGCCAGCAGCGCAGACGGGGGGTGGATCGAGCAGTACTTC. It is translated as CASSADGGWIEQYF.

This clone has only one observation. Here the CDR3 reads CASSPSNQGAGEKLFF. DNA for the CDR3: TGTGCCAGCAGCCCATCGAACCAGGGGGCAGGGGAAAAACTGTTTTTT. This sequence joins TRBV9 and TRBJ1-4; TRBD1 agrees at 8 bases. The CDR3 is made up of 16 amino acids. Per germline, CDR1 SGDLS and CDR2 YYNGEE. Trimming at V came to 4 bases and at J to 8 bases, leaving 13 bases not matched to a gene. Supplemented by reference TRBV9 and TRBJ1-4, the full variable domain reads DSGVTQTPKHLITATGQRVTLRCSPRSGDLSVYWYQQSLDQGLQFLIQYYNGEERAKGNILERFSAQQFPDLHSELNLSSLELGDSALYFCASSPSNQGAGEKLFFGSGTQLSVL.

V gene TRBV7-6 combines with J gene TRBJ2-1, with 10 nucleotides matching TRBD2. There are 16 residues in the CDR3. Germline-derived CDR1 and CDR2 are SGHVS and FNYEAQ. V shed 3 bases, J shed 7 bases, and the junction held 9 bases outside the gene matches. The DNA for the CDR3 is TGTGCCAGCAGCTTTCTAGCGGGGGAAGCGGCAAATGAGCAGTTCTTC. Translating it yields CASSFLAGEAANEQFF.

The CDR3 DNA sequence: TGTGCCAGCAGCCAACCCGGGACAGGGGACCCCGGGGAGCTGTTTTTT. Translating gives CASSQPGTGDPGELFF. The chain joins TRBV4-2 to TRBJ2-2, with 10 bases lining up with TRBD1. The CDR3 covers 16 residues. The ends lost 2 bases at V and 6 bases at J; junction bases unmatched: 6. The germline V gene encodes CDR1 LGHNA and CDR2 YNFKEQ.

The chain is built from TRBV19 and TRBJ1-5; D possibly corresponds to TRBD1 (6 bases). The CDR3 length is 15 residues. Germline V lookup: CDR1 LNHDA, CDR2 SQIVND (reference sequence). V dropped 3 bases and J dropped 0 bases, with 9 bases sitting between them. CDR3 in DNA: TGTGCCAGTAGTATCGGGACACTTAGCAATCAGCCCCAGCATTTT. This sequence encodes CASSIGTLSNQPQHF. Supplemented by reference TRBV19 and TRBJ1-5, the full variable domain reads DGGITQSPKYLFRKEGQNVTLSCEQNLNHDAMYWYRQDPGQGLRLIYYSQIVNDFQKGDIAEGYSVSREKKESFPLTVTSAQKNPTAFYLCASSIGTLSNQPQHFGDGTRLSIL.

This clone has only one observation. This sequence joins TRBV19 and TRBJ2-1, with 9 nucleotides matching TRBD2. CDR1 is LNHDA and CDR2 is SQIVND in the germline V gene (reference sequence). This CDR3 is built from 16 residues. The J segment lost 7 bases and the V segment lost 1 base, leaving 8 bases of the junction unmatched. DNA of the CDR3: TGTGCCAGTAGTATAGGCCCGGGACTAGCTCTAAATGAGCAGTTCTTC. Translating gives CASSIGPGLALNEQFF.

The gene calls are TRBV27 and TRBJ2-1; TRBD2 matches at 13 bases. Germline trimming cut 5 bases from V and 1 base from J; bases unmatched to any gene: 11. This CDR3 is 19 amino acids long. Germline V gene sequence: CDR1 MNHEY, CDR2 SMNVEV (reference sequence). Here the CDR3 reads CASSPQAPGLAGSYNEQFF. The CDR3 bases are TGTGCCAGCAGTCCCCAAGCCCCGGGACTAGCGGGGTCCTACAATGAGCAGTTCTTC.

The rearrangement uses TRBV27 and TRBJ2-1; TRBD2 agrees at 9 bases. The CDR3 length is 13 residues. The germline gives CDR1 MNHEY, CDR2 SMNVEV (reference sequence). The CDR3 is CGSGTSIYNEQFF. The CDR3, as DNA: TGTGGAAGCGGGACTAGCATCTACAATGAGCAGTTCTTC.

The chain employs TRBV5-6 and TRBJ2-1; 8 positions match TRBD1. Trimming removed 3 bases from V and 2 bases from J; junction bases left unmatched: 4. From germline, CDR1 is SGHDT and CDR2 YYEEEE. The CDR3 totals 15 residues. CDR3 loop: CASSSTGEAYNEQFF. Written as DNA, the CDR3 is TGTGCCAGCAGCTCGACAGGGGAGGCCTACAATGAGCAGTTCTTC.

The chain combines TRBV7-6 with TRBJ2-5, with D possibly being TRBD2 (6 bases). The CDR3 totals 15 residues. Trimming removed 1 base from V and 1 base from J, with 10 bases in between. Germline CDR1 SGHVS, CDR2 FNYEAQ. The chain's CDR3 is CASSLVGGIQETQYF. Written as DNA, the CDR3 is TGTGCCAGCAGCTTAGTCGGCGGGATCCAAGAGACCCAGTACTTC.